This T cell receptor beta chain was recovered during a study of Graves' ophthalmopathy and Graves' hyperthyroidism. Amplification from RNA transcripts yielded the TCR beta CDR3 regions. HTBI primers were used in a first-round RT-PCR, which preceded a second-round multiplex PCR. From the multiplex PCR reads, TCRdb called clonotypes with MiXCR, one entry per CDR3 protein. The sample lists about 210,000 distinct CDR3 sequences, roughly 29% occurring once. Germline lookup yields CDR1 LNHDA and CDR2 SQIVND (reference sequence). V lost 1 base, J lost 5 bases, and 4 bases stayed unmatched. The CDR3 is made up of 14 amino acids.

The sequence came from a man in his fifties or sixties with Graves' ophthalmopathy. The genes are TRBV19 and TRBJ2-5; 7 bases are a match to TRBD2. The specimen was peripheral blood. CDR3 amino acids: CASSIVGRGETQYF. The CDR3 DNA follows: TGTGCCAGTAGTATAGTTGGGAGGGGTGAGACCCAGTACTTC.